This T cell receptor beta chain is drawn from a study of blood T cell repertoires in COVID-19. About the research overall: Acute and convalescent COVID-19 specimens originated in the United States, Italy and Spain. Sources were T cells, B-cell-depleted T cells, or PBMCs; the material itself was cDNA or gDNA.

This CDR3 is 13 amino acids long. Trimming took 5 bases from V and 4 from J, leaving 11 bases between them. Germline lookup yields CDR1 SGHAT and CDR2 FQNNGV. Under the authors' procedure: For nucleated cells, counts were estimated from reference gene primer amplification. Measured with immunoSEQ multiplex PCR; TCRdb has only the in-frame clones, and not every one. Clone size and V and J calls were adopted from that table, with D and trimming inferred from the DNA. The table has more than 110,000 clones, under 90% seen once. Sequenced sample: peripheral blood. This receptor was taken from a woman at least 80 years old in a cohort sampled during active or convalescent COVID-19. The V gene is TRBV11-2, the J gene TRBJ1-1; D ambiguous. The DNA of the CDR3 is TGTGCCAGCAGCCCAGGCTCAGGCACTGAAGCTTTCTTT. Residues: CASSPGSGTEAFF.